These T cell receptor beta chains were read from a single sample in a study of radiotherapy plus CTLA-4 blockade in lung cancer. The assay was immunoSEQ multiplex PCR, and TCRdb's table has in-frame clones only and misses some. The repertoire has under 20,000 clones, 86% of them found once; the top ten carry about 20%. The sample in question was peripheral blood, obtained from a patient treated with radiotherapy plus ipilimumab. Source of these receptors: a human donor with non-small cell lung cancer whose response to radiotherapy plus ipilimumab could not be evaluated. Each CDR3 is given with its conserved first and last residue. D genes are given only for firm matches. Where a row states a size, it is once, few, many or the class of an expanded clone; other rows omit it.

CDR3: CASSAGQNDGYTF
DNA: TGCGCCAGCAGCGCGGGACAGAACGACGGCTACACCTTC
D: TRBD1
J: TRBJ1-2
size: NA
V: TRBV5-1

CDR3: CASTTTGQGGGGYTF
DNA: TGTGCCAGCACCACAACGGGACAGGGGGGGGGTGGCTACACCTTC
D: TRBD1
J: TRBJ1-2
size: NA
V: TRBV28

CDR3: CASSFSSRGITEAFF
DNA: TGTGCCAGCAGTTTTTCCTCCCGCGGTATCACTGAAGCTTTCTTT
D: NA
J: TRBJ1-1
size: NA
V: TRBV28

CDR3: CARPPRGSGETQYF
DNA: TGTGCCAGACCTCCCAGGGGTTCGGGGGAGACCCAGTACTTC
D: NA
J: TRBJ2-5
size: NA
V: TRBV7-9

CDR3: CASSLTTRYEQYF
DNA: TGTGCCAGCAGTTTAACCACACGCTACGAGCAGTACTTC
D: NA
J: TRBJ2-7
size: NA
V: TRBV27

CDR3: CASSPSEVQPQHF
DNA: TGTGCCAGCAGTCCCTCGGAGGTTCAGCCCCAGCATTTT
D: NA
J: TRBJ1-5
size: NA
V: TRBV6-5

CDR3: CASSEGGYSNQPQHF
DNA: TGTGCCAGCTCCGAAGGGGGATATAGCAATCAGCCCCAGCATTTT
D: NA
J: TRBJ1-5
size: once
V: TRBV2

CDR3: CASSRTAGNQPQHF
DNA: TGTGCCAGCAGCCGGACAGCTGGCAATCAGCCCCAGCATTTT
D: NA
J: TRBJ1-5
size: NA
V: TRBV7-2

CDR3: CASSPGLARADTQYF
DNA: TGTGCCAGCAGTCCCGGACTAGCGAGAGCCGATACGCAGTATTTT
D: TRBD2
J: TRBJ2-3
size: NA
V: TRBV28

CDR3: CASSAAGQTYGYTF
DNA: TGTGCCAGCAGCGCGGCGGGACAGACCTATGGCTACACCTTC
D: TRBD1
J: TRBJ1-2
size: NA
V: TRBV9

CDR3: CASTYSGSTNEQFF
DNA: TGTGCCAGTACTTATAGCGGGAGTACCAATGAGCAGTTCTTC
D: TRBD2
J: TRBJ2-1
size: NA
V: TRBV19

CDR3: CASRLQGGRAGNTEAFF
DNA: TGCGCCAGCAGGCTTCAGGGAGGCAGGGCGGGGAACACTGAAGCTTTCTTT
D: NA
J: TRBJ1-1
size: NA
V: TRBV5-1

CDR3: CASSQVISGQDTQYF
DNA: TGTGCCAGCAGCCAAGTGATTAGCGGGCAAGATACGCAGTATTTT
D: TRBD2
J: TRBJ2-3
size: few
V: TRBV4-2

CDR3: CASSSQGRAGETQYF
DNA: TGTGCCAGCAGTTCCCAGGGGAGGGCCGGGGAGACCCAGTACTTC
D: NA
J: TRBJ2-5
size: NA
V: TRBV27

CDR3: CASSFGGTDTQYF
DNA: TGCGCCAGCAGCTTCGGAGGCACAGATACGCAGTATTTT
D: NA
J: TRBJ2-3
size: NA
V: TRBV5-1

CDR3: CASSGWGGPYNEQFF
DNA: TGTGCCAGTAGTGGCTGGGGGGGTCCCTACAATGAGCAGTTCTTC
D: TRBD2
J: TRBJ2-1
size: NA
V: TRBV19

CDR3: CSVEAYAEAFF
DNA: TGCAGCGTTGAAGCCTACGCTGAAGCTTTCTTT
D: NA
J: TRBJ1-1
size: NA
V: TRBV29-1

CDR3: CSVESGARRGEQYF
DNA: TGCAGCGTTGAATCAGGGGCCCGCCGAGGGGAGCAGTACTTC
D: NA
J: TRBJ2-7
size: NA
V: TRBV29-1

CDR3: CASSSLDPGRLYGYTF
DNA: TGTGCCAGCAGTTCCCTCGACCCAGGTCGCCTCTATGGCTACACCTTC
D: NA
J: TRBJ1-2
size: NA
V: TRBV27

CDR3: CASSSQYQETQYF
DNA: TGTGCCAGCAGCTCCCAGTACCAAGAGACCCAGTACTTC
D: NA
J: TRBJ2-5
size: NA
V: TRBV7-2

CDR3: CASSHLGDRVESGNTIYF
DNA: TGTGCCAGCAGCCACCTCGGGGACAGGGTGGAGTCGGGAAACACCATATATTTT
D: TRBD1
J: TRBJ1-3
size: once
V: TRBV9

CDR3: CASRGGGGTSYNEQFF
DNA: TGTGCCAGCCGGGGAGGGGGGGGAACTTCCTACAATGAGCAGTTCTTC
D: NA
J: TRBJ2-1
size: NA
V: TRBV2

CDR3: CAISESRGHEQFF
DNA: TGTGCCATCAGTGAGTCTCGGGGTCATGAGCAGTTCTTC
D: NA
J: TRBJ2-1
size: once
V: TRBV10-3

CDR3: CASSPGTELFF
DNA: TGTGCCAGCTCGCCCGGGACTGAGCTGTTTTTT
D: NA
J: TRBJ2-2
size: few
V: TRBV18

CDR3: CASTMDTYGYTF
DNA: TGTGCCAGCACCATGGACACCTATGGCTACACCTTC
D: NA
J: TRBJ1-2
size: few
V: TRBV2

CDR3: CATSRGSSGRWGDEQFF
DNA: TGTGCCACCAGCAGAGGATCTAGCGGGAGGTGGGGGGATGAGCAGTTCTTC
D: TRBD2
J: TRBJ2-1
size: NA
V: TRBV15

CDR3: CASSHASEGPETQYF
DNA: TGTGCCAGCAGCCATGCAAGCGAGGGCCCGGAGACCCAGTACTTC
D: NA
J: TRBJ2-5
size: NA
V: TRBV4-2

CDR3: CASSPRAGGQTGELFF
DNA: TGCGCCAGCAGCCCGCGGGCGGGGGGGCAGACCGGGGAGCTGTTTTTT
D: TRBD2
J: TRBJ2-2
size: NA
V: TRBV4-1

CDR3: CASSFGTSGGSTDTQYF
DNA: TGCGCCAGCAGCTTTGGGACTAGCGGGGGCAGCACAGATACGCAGTATTTT
D: TRBD2
J: TRBJ2-3
size: NA
V: TRBV5-1

CDR3: CASRTTSGYSNEQFF
DNA: TGTGCCAGCAGAACGACTAGCGGCTATAGCAATGAGCAGTTCTTC
D: TRBD2
J: TRBJ2-1
size: NA
V: TRBV5-4

CDR3: CASSLGTALYQETQYF
DNA: TGCGCCAGCAGCTTGGGGACAGCACTGTACCAAGAGACCCAGTACTTC
D: NA
J: TRBJ2-5
size: NA
V: TRBV5-1

CDR3: CASSPSTGELFF
DNA: TGTGCCAGCAGCCCATCCACCGGGGAGCTGTTTTTT
D: NA
J: TRBJ2-2
size: few
V: TRBV9

CDR3: CASNPLRGDGETQYF
DNA: TGTGCCAGCAACCCCCTGCGGGGGGACGGGGAGACCCAGTACTTC
D: TRBD2
J: TRBJ2-5
size: NA
V: TRBV28

CDR3: CASSGGQSSSYEQYF
DNA: TGTGCCAGCAGCGGGGGACAGAGTAGTTCCTACGAGCAGTACTTC
D: TRBD1
J: TRBJ2-7
size: NA
V: TRBV5-6

CDR3: CASSFTRGPGYGYTF
DNA: TGTGCCAGCAGTTTTACCAGGGGGCCAGGCTATGGCTACACCTTC
D: TRBD1
J: TRBJ1-2
size: NA
V: TRBV27

CDR3: CASRPYRGDFSEQFF
DNA: TGTGCCAGCAGACCGTACAGGGGCGACTTCTCCGAGCAGTTCTTC
D: TRBD1
J: TRBJ2-1
size: NA
V: TRBV7-8

CDR3: CASSVDWGQGTTEAFF
DNA: TGTGCCAGCAGCGTAGATTGGGGGCAGGGAACCACTGAAGCTTTCTTT
D: NA
J: TRBJ1-1
size: NA
V: TRBV9

CDR3: CATSPGTSGRAGEDEQFF
DNA: TGTGCCACCTCCCCCGGGACTAGCGGGAGGGCCGGGGAAGATGAGCAGTTCTTC
D: TRBD2
J: TRBJ2-1
size: NA
V: TRBV5-4

CDR3: CASSSTRDRGYQPQHF
DNA: TGTGCCAGCAGCAGCACCCGGGACAGGGGTTATCAGCCCCAGCATTTT
D: TRBD1
J: TRBJ1-5
size: NA
V: TRBV7-8

CDR3: CASSLGASRNTGELFF
DNA: TGTGCCAGCAGCTTAGGGGCTAGCAGGAACACCGGGGAGCTGTTTTTT
D: NA
J: TRBJ2-2
size: NA
V: TRBV7-2

CDR3: CASSYMGAGTSGYEQYF
DNA: TGTGCCAGCAGCTACATGGGTGCCGGGACTAGCGGATACGAGCAGTACTTC
D: TRBD2
J: TRBJ2-7
size: NA
V: TRBV7-8

CDR3: CASSSTTASALTTEAFF
DNA: TGTGCCAGCAGCTCGACGACAGCGTCCGCCCTAACCACTGAAGCTTTCTTT
D: NA
J: TRBJ1-1
size: NA
V: TRBV5-6

CDR3: CILKGERRGRSYEQYF
DNA: TGCATCCTGAAGGGCGAAAGGAGGGGACGCTCCTACGAGCAGTACTTC
D: NA
J: TRBJ2-7
size: NA
V: TRBV29-1

CDR3: CASSDHQGDYGYTF
DNA: TGTGCCAGCAGCGACCACCAGGGGGACTATGGCTACACCTTC
D: TRBD1
J: TRBJ1-2
size: NA
V: TRBV5-5

CDR3: CASSTQGPMNTEAFF
DNA: TGTGCCAGCAGCACCCAGGGGCCTATGAACACTGAAGCTTTCTTT
D: NA
J: TRBJ1-1
size: few
V: TRBV5-4

CDR3: CASRDLADFTYEQYF
DNA: TGTGCCAGCAGGGATCTAGCGGATTTTACCTACGAGCAGTACTTC
D: TRBD2
J: TRBJ2-7
size: NA
V: TRBV2

CDR3: CASTPAGAGRAPYEQYF
DNA: TGTGCCAGCACCCCGGCAGGAGCGGGGCGGGCCCCCTACGAGCAGTACTTC
D: NA
J: TRBJ2-7
size: NA
V: TRBV21-1

CDR3: CASSTDRGNYGYTF
DNA: TGTGCCAGCAGCACAGACAGGGGGAACTATGGCTACACCTTC
D: TRBD1
J: TRBJ1-2
size: NA
V: TRBV5-5

CDR3: CASSPYTSGGAGGETQYF
DNA: TGTGCCAGCAGCCCATACACTAGCGGGGGGGCCGGTGGGGAGACCCAGTACTTC
D: TRBD2
J: TRBJ2-5
size: NA
V: TRBV7-8

CDR3: CAIGAPPGAGQSNSPLHF
DNA: TGTGCCATCGGGGCGCCCCCTGGGGCAGGCCAGTCGAATTCACCCCTCCACTTT
D: NA
J: TRBJ1-6
size: NA
V: TRBV10-3

CDR3: CASRDRDTGELFF
DNA: TGTGCCAGCCGGGACAGGGACACCGGGGAGCTGTTTTTT
D: TRBD1
J: TRBJ2-2
size: NA
V: TRBV27

CDR3: CASSLSGGQFVFF
DNA: TGTGCCAGCAGCCTCTCGGGGGGACAATTCGTTTTCTTT
D: NA
J: TRBJ1-1
size: NA
V: TRBV7-2

CDR3: CATSAGRTEAFF
DNA: TGTGCCACCTCGGCAGGGAGGACTGAAGCTTTCTTT
D: NA
J: TRBJ1-1
size: few
V: TRBV19

CDR3: CASSPGSGGDSPLHF
DNA: TGTGCCAGCAGCCCTGGGAGTGGGGGGGATTCACCCCTCCACTTT
D: NA
J: TRBJ1-6
size: NA
V: TRBV5-4

CDR3: CASSLARGEQYF
DNA: TGTGCCAGCTCATTAGCACGGGGCGAGCAGTACTTC
D: NA
J: TRBJ2-7
size: NA
V: TRBV18

CDR3: CASSRGQTYNEQFF
DNA: TGTGCCAGTAGTCGCGGACAGACCTACAATGAGCAGTTCTTC
D: NA
J: TRBJ2-1
size: NA
V: TRBV19

CDR3: CASSQDGGGPSSTDTQYF
DNA: TGCGCCAGCAGCCAAGACGGGGGGGGCCCTTCTAGCACAGATACGCAGTATTTT
D: TRBD2
J: TRBJ2-3
size: NA
V: TRBV4-3

CDR3: CASSAYGTHPLHF
DNA: TGTGCCAGCAGCGCTTATGGGACACACCCCCTCCACTTT
D: NA
J: TRBJ1-6
size: NA
V: TRBV7-2

CDR3: CASSPAGGNTGELFF
DNA: TGTGCCAGCTCACCGGCCGGAGGGAACACCGGGGAGCTGTTTTTT
D: NA
J: TRBJ2-2
size: NA
V: TRBV18